This passage covers 25 T cell receptor beta chains from one sample sequenced in a study of PD-1 blockade in classical Hodgkin lymphoma. Patients all relapsed after autologous stem cell transplantation, and there was variation in brentuximab vedotin exposure. Some clones are missing from TCRdb's copy, which holds only in-frame ones; the method was immunoSEQ multiplex PCR. Of 50,000 to 75,000 clones listed, over 75% are singletons. This material consisted of peripheral blood mononuclear cells (PBMCs), taken at baseline. These receptor sequences come from a human donor with classical Hodgkin lymphoma.

The rearrangement links TRBV30 to TRBJ1-4; D remains unclear. V was trimmed by 2 bases and J by 6 bases, leaving 10 bases between them. Germline values: CDR1 GTSNPN, CDR2 SVGIG (reference sequence). This CDR3 comprises 13 residues. CDR3 sequence: CAWSFSGHEKLFF. The DNA for the CDR3 is TGTGCCTGGAGTTTCTCCGGTCATGAAAAACTGTTTTTT.

The chain carries TRBV25-1 and TRBJ1-1, with no clear D. This CDR3 comprises 11 residues. Germline V lookup: CDR1 MGHDK, CDR2 SYGVNS. The V end was cut by 3 bases, the J end by 8 bases, with 7 bases between. The CDR3: CASSDYGEAFF. The CDR3 DNA reads TGTGCCAGCAGTGACTATGGGGAAGCTTTCTTT.

The V gene is TRBV7-8, the J gene TRBJ1-2; no reliable D call. The CDR3 consists of 15 residues. The V end lost 2 bases, the J end lost 4 bases, and 14 bases lay between the germline ends. The V gene's germline CDR1 is SGHVS and CDR2 FQNEAQ. The CDR3 loop is CASSLRRDEIYGYTF. The CDR3 region has the DNA TGTGCCAGCAGCTTACGTAGGGATGAGATCTATGGCTACACCTTC.

V is TRBV27 and J is TRBJ2-1; D remains unclear. This CDR3 region has 15 residues. Trimming left V 2 bases short and J 7 bases short, with 15 bases between. Germline CDR1 is MNHEY and CDR2 is SMNVEV (reference sequence). CDR3 in amino acids: CASSLQIMVLNEQFF. CDR3 DNA sequence: TGTGCCAGCAGTTTACAGATTATGGTGCTGAATGAGCAGTTCTTC.

This chain links TRBV15 with TRBJ2-3; 7 nucleotides match TRBD2. Germline loops: CDR1 LNHNV, CDR2 YYDKDF (reference sequence). This CDR3 spans 15 amino acids. V shed 1 base, J shed 2 bases, and the junction held 3 bases outside the gene matches. The CDR3 DNA reads as TGTGCCACCAGCAGAGGGGGGGGATTCACAGATACGCAGTATTTT. Translated: CATSRGGGFTDTQYF.

This sequence joins TRBV6-6 and TRBJ2-2; D ambiguous. The ends were cut back, 5 bases at V and 5 bases at J, with 3 bases in the middle. CDR1 and CDR2 (germline): MNHNY, SVGAGI (reference sequence). There are 11 residues in the CDR3. CDR3 sequence reads: CASSRTGELFF. CDR3 sequence (DNA): TGTGCCAGCAGTCGGACCGGGGAGCTGTTTTTT.

The chain combines TRBV18 with TRBJ2-2; possible D gene TRBD1, 6 bases. Trimming stripped 3 bases from V and 1 base from J, with 6 bases between. The CDR3 is 14 residues long. Looked up from germline, CDR1 is KGHSH and CDR2 is LQKENI. In DNA, the CDR3 is TGTGCCAGCTCACCGGGACAGAACACCGGGGAGCTGTTTTTT. Its protein is CASSPGQNTGELFF.

V usage is TRBV13 and J usage is TRBJ1-3, with D perhaps matching TRBD1 (5 bases). Germline CDR1 is PRHDT and CDR2 is FYEKMQ (reference sequence). V lost 0 bases to trimming and J lost 0 bases, with 9 bases between them. The CDR3 runs to 16 residues. CDR3 sequence: CASSLGRQLSGNTIYF. DNA for the CDR3: TGTGCCAGCAGCTTAGGCCGACAGCTCTCTGGAAACACCATATATTTT.

The chain couples TRBV11-1 to TRBJ2-5, with 7 bases fitting TRBD1. The CDR3 is 15 residues long. Trimming cost V 6 bases and J 7 bases; bases outside gene matches: 14. CDR1 and CDR2 from the germline V gene are SGHAT and FQDESV (reference sequence). The CDR3 sequence: CASSPRNRQGGTQYF. CDR3 nucleotide sequence: TGTGCCAGCAGTCCCCGAAATCGACAGGGTGGGACCCAGTACTTC.

The chain links TRBV27 to TRBJ1-6, with D uncertain. Germline CDR1 reads MNHEY; CDR2 reads SMNVEV (reference sequence). Trimming shortened V by 2 bases and J by 9 bases, and 8 bases separated the two germline ends. CDR3 length equals 13 residues. CDR3 in DNA: TGTGCCAGCAGTTTAGACCTCCGTTCACCCCTCCACTTT. Protein: CASSLDLRSPLHF.

This clone is a singleton in its sample. The chain combines TRBV7-6 with TRBJ2-2, with D possibly being TRBD1 (5 bases). This CDR3 is built from 15 residues. Trimming took off 6 bases at V and 1 base at J, with 12 bases between the two ends. Germline assignment: CDR1 SGHVS and CDR2 FNYEAQ. The CDR3 is CASRSQTGNTGELFF. The CDR3 DNA reads as TGTGCCAGCAGGTCGCAAACAGGGAACACCGGGGAGCTGTTTTTT.

The chain combines TRBV5-1 with TRBJ2-5; no definite D call. The CDR3 extends over 14 amino acids. The V gene lost 0 bases and the J gene lost 1 base, with 7 bases spanning the gap. Germline V gene data show CDR1 as SGHRS and CDR2 as YFSETQ. The CDR3 region has the DNA TGCGCCAGCAGCTTGGACATTGCCCAAGAGACCCAGTACTTC. This gives the protein CASSLDIAQETQYF.

V is TRBV7-2 and J is TRBJ2-1; D remains unclear. This CDR3 comprises 10 residues. Germline V gene lookup returns CDR1 SGHTA and CDR2 FQGNSA. With 6 bases removed from V and 4 bases from J, the gap between germline ends came to 1 base. The CDR3 region is CASSYNEQFF. CDR3 coding DNA: TGTGCCAGCAGTTACAATGAGCAGTTCTTC.

This rearrangement joins TRBV20-1 to TRBJ1-2; D is uncertain. Germline V lookup: CDR1 DFQATT, CDR2 SNEGSKA (reference sequence). CDR3 size: 10 residues. Deletions cut 5 bases from V and 10 bases from J, with 11 bases between. The CDR3 reads CSAHDGYYTF. CDR3 in DNA: TGCAGTGCTCATGACGGATACTACACCTTC.

The chain has TRBV28 and TRBJ2-2; D unresolved. The CDR3 is 10 amino acids. V shed 6 bases and J shed 7 bases, with 3 bases lying between them. Germline loops: CDR1 MDHEN, CDR2 SYDVKM. CDR3 sequence (DNA): TGTGCCAGCAGGGGCGGGGAGCTGTTTTTT. Translating gives CASRGGELFF.

The chain has TRBV27 and TRBJ1-5; D gene uncertain. This CDR3 has 16 residues. V was clipped by 8 bases and J by 2 bases, with 19 bases between them. The germline CDR1 and CDR2 sequences are MNHEY and SMNVEV (reference sequence). CDR3 amino acids: CASSDRLAGGNQPQHF. The CDR3 DNA is TGTGCCAGCTCTGACCGCCTAGCAGGAGGCAATCAGCCCCAGCATTTT.

This clone has a single count. The rearrangement uses TRBV25-1 and TRBJ1-3; possibly TRBD1 for D (5 bases). Germline CDR1 reads MGHDK; CDR2 reads SYGVNS. The V end lost 6 bases, the J end lost 3 bases, and 9 bases lay between the germline ends. The CDR3 sequence is 13 residues long. CDR3 coding DNA: TGTGCCAGCAGCCTCGGGGGTGGAAACACCATATATTTT. This encodes CASSLGGGNTIYF.

This chain joins TRBV7-9 and TRBJ2-1; D is ambiguous. The V gene lost 1 base and the J gene lost 7 bases, with 14 bases spanning the gap. The CDR3 runs 15 residues. The germline CDR1 and CDR2 sequences are SEHNR and FQNEAQ (reference sequence). CDR3 sequence (DNA): TGTGCCAGCAGCTTAGACGGAGTAGAGGTAAATGAGCAGTTCTTC. As protein: CASSLDGVEVNEQFF.

The chain uses TRBV6-1 and TRBJ1-1; TRBD1 might be the D (6 bases). The CDR3 consists of 15 residues. CDR1 and CDR2 from the germline V gene are MNHNS and SASEGT. Between the trimmed V and J ends, which lost 4 bases and 7 bases, there was a span of 19 bases. The CDR3 DNA sequence: TGTGCCAGCAGTGGGGACAATTTCTGGTTCTTTGAAGCTTTCTTT. This sequence encodes CASSGDNFWFFEAFF.

The V call is TRBV5-1, the J call TRBJ2-1, with 11 positions matching TRBD1. Germline CDR1 reads SGHRS; CDR2 reads YFSETQ. The CDR3 contains 14 residues. Trimming removed 4 bases from V and 6 bases from J; junction bases left unmatched: 3. CDR3 sequence: CASSTGTGGNEQFF. DNA of the CDR3: TGCGCCAGCAGCACCGGGACAGGGGGCAATGAGCAGTTCTTC.

The V and J genes are TRBV11-2 and TRBJ2-2; TRBD1 is a possible D gene (7 bases). The CDR3 runs to 15 residues. The germline CDR1 and CDR2 sequences are SGHAT and FQNNGV. With 5 bases removed from V and 3 bases from J, the gap between germline ends came to 13 bases. The CDR3 DNA reads as TGTGCCAGCAGCCTCAGGGGGGACCACACCGGGGAGCTGTTTTTT. Translated, it gives CASSLRGDHTGELFF.

This chain uses TRBV6-1 with TRBJ1-4; weak D call: TRBD1 (5 bases). Germline V gene sequence: CDR1 MNHNS, CDR2 SASEGT. The germline V and J ends were trimmed by 3 bases and 7 bases, with 12 bases remaining between them. CDR3 length: 14 amino acids. Here the CDR3 DNA reads TGTGCCAGCAGTGATCAACCAAGGGGTGAAAAACTGTTTTTT. It specifies CASSDQPRGEKLFF.

This sequence joins TRBV27 and TRBJ2-7, with TRBD1 matching over 10 bases. V was pared by 3 bases and J by 6 bases, with 2 bases of the junction left unmatched. Germline loops: CDR1 MNHEY, CDR2 SMNVEV (reference sequence). The length of the CDR3 is 13 residues. The CDR3, as DNA: TGTGCCAGCAGTTTCGGACAGGGGGTCGAGCAGTACTTC. It encodes CASSFGQGVEQYF.

The gene calls are TRBV2 and TRBJ1-2, with a possible D match to TRBD1 (5 bases). Germline lookup yields CDR1 SNHLY and CDR2 FYNNEI. This CDR3 comprises 10 residues. V shed 8 bases and J shed 8 bases, with 9 bases lying between them. This CDR3 is CASGRVGYTF. In nucleotides, the CDR3 is TGTGCCAGCGGCAGGGTCGGCTACACCTTC.

The V call is TRBV5-5, the J call TRBJ2-7, with no clear D. Germline assignment: CDR1 SGHKS and CDR2 YYEKEE (reference sequence). Trimming took 3 bases from V and 9 from J, leaving 16 bases between them. This CDR3 contains 13 residues. This CDR3 is CASSYDAIGRQYF. DNA of the CDR3: TGTGCCAGCAGCTACGACGCGATTGGAAGGCAGTACTTC.